Following are 24 T cell receptor beta chains from one sample sequenced in a study of blood T cell repertoires in COVID-19. Assay: immunoSEQ multiplex PCR; the TCRdb copy retains only in-frame clones and omits some. The repertoire holds about 98,000 clones, with 70% to 90% as singletons. The sample consisted of peripheral blood. Source of these receptors: a man aged 65-85 years with acute or convalescent COVID-19.

Concerning this clone: This sample includes further DNA sequences coding for the same CDR3. The J gene is TRBJ1-1, the V gene TRBV18, with 7 bases identical to TRBD1. The CDR3 extends over 13 amino acids. Trimming took 6 bases from V and 3 from J; bases not matched to a gene: 4. Germline V gene lookup returns CDR1 KGHSH and CDR2 LQKENI. The CDR3: CASSPGQDTEAFF. CDR3 nucleotides: TGTGCCAGCTCCCCAGGACAGGACACTGAAGCTTTCTTT.

The chain carries TRBV29-1 and TRBJ1-4; 9 nucleotides align to TRBD1. V gave up 7 bases and J gave up 8 bases; unmatched junction bases: 5. The CDR3 spans 12 residues. The V gene's germline CDR1 is SQVTM and CDR2 ANQGSEA. Here the CDR3 reads CSAGQGGEKLFF. CDR3 DNA: TGCAGCGCGGGACAGGGCGGAGAAAAACTGTTTTTT.

V usage is TRBV19 and J usage is TRBJ1-2, with D possibly matching TRBD1 (5 bases). Germline V gene lookup returns CDR1 LNHDA and CDR2 SQIVND (reference sequence). The V end was cut by 5 bases, the J end by 5 bases, with 6 bases between. The CDR3 totals 11 residues. The CDR3: CASSDRYGYTF. The CDR3 DNA follows: TGTGCCAGTAGTGACAGATATGGCTACACCTTC. Together with reference TRBV19 and TRBJ1-2, the CDR3 gives the full variable domain: DGGITQSPKYLFRKEGQNVTLSCEQNLNHDAMYWYRQDPGQGLRLIYYSQIVNDFQKGDIAEGYSVSREKKESFPLTVTSAQKNPTAFYLCASSDRYGYTFGSGTRLTVV.

This chain joins TRBV28 and TRBJ1-1; maybe TRBD1 (5 bases). The CDR3 totals 14 residues. Trimming pared 8 bases from V and 2 bases from J, leaving 15 bases between. Germline V lookup: CDR1 MDHEN, CDR2 SYDVKM. The CDR3 DNA sequence: TGTGCCAGCTGGGACTTTTCTTCAAACACTGAAGCTTTCTTT. Translating it yields CASWDFSSNTEAFF.

The rearrangement links TRBV5-5 to TRBJ1-6; 9 bases are a match to TRBD1. J lost 7 bases, V lost 3 bases, and 5 bases had no gene match. The germline gives CDR1 SGHKS, CDR2 YYEKEE (reference sequence). The CDR3 runs 15 residues. CDR3 bases: TGTGCCAGCAGCTCCGGGACAGGGTCAAATTCACCCCTCCACTTT. The encoded protein is CASSSGTGSNSPLHF. Full variable domain (outside the CDR3, taken from reference TRBV5-5 and TRBJ1-6): DAGVTQSPTHLIKTRGQQVTLRCSPISGHKSVSWYQQVLGQGPQFIFQYYEKEERGRGNFPDRFSARQFPNYSSELNVNALLLGDSALYLCASSSGTGSNSPLHFGNGTRLTVT.

This clone was detected only once. The chain carries TRBV6-5 and TRBJ1-6, with D maybe TRBD1 (5 bases). The CDR3 is made up of 14 amino acids. Germline V lookup: CDR1 MNHEY, CDR2 SVGAGI. Deletions cut 8 bases from V and 0 bases from J, with 8 bases between. CDR3 DNA sequence: TGTGCCAGCGGGGGGAGCTCCTATAATTCACCCCTCCACTTT. This sequence encodes CASGGSSYNSPLHF.

J is TRBJ1-3 and V is TRBV7-6; D perhaps matches TRBD1 (6 bases). This CDR3 comprises 14 residues. Trimming shortened V by 5 bases and J by 2 bases, and 10 bases separated the two germline ends. Germline V lookup: CDR1 SGHVS, CDR2 FNYEAQ. CDR3 in DNA: TGTGCCAGCAGCGTGACAGGTCCTGGAAACACCATATATTTT. Amino acid sequence: CASSVTGPGNTIYF.

V and J are TRBV19 and TRBJ2-3, with TRBD2 identical over 9 bases. The V gene end was trimmed by 6 bases and the J gene end by 1 base; junction bases not matched to a gene: 5. The germline V gene has CDR1 LNHDA and CDR2 SQIVND (reference sequence). This CDR3 has 15 residues. The CDR3 region has the DNA TGTGCCAGTAGATCAGAGCGGGGGGGCACAGATACGCAGTATTTT. This sequence encodes CASRSERGGTDTQYF.

The V gene is TRBV5-6, the J gene TRBJ1-5, with no clear D. V dropped 1 base and J dropped 5 bases, with 10 bases sitting between them. The CDR3 loop spans 14 amino acids. In germline, CDR1 is SGHDT, CDR2 YYEEEE. For the CDR3, the DNA is TGTGCCAGCAGCTTGTCCGGGATGGATCAGCCCCAGCATTTT. The encoded protein is CASSLSGMDQPQHF. The complete variable domain, with remaining parts taken from reference TRBV5-6 and TRBJ1-5, reads DAGVTQSPTHLIKTRGQQVTLRCSPKSGHDTVSWYQQALGQGPQFIFQYYEEEERQRGNFPDRFSGHQFPNYSSELNVNALLLGDSALYLCASSLSGMDQPQHFGDGTRLSIL.

This rearrangement joins TRBV3-1 (or the pseudogene TRBV3-2) to TRBJ1-5; a possible D gene is TRBD1 (6 bases). The CDR3 is made up of 13 amino acids. The ends were cut back, 4 bases at V and 5 bases at J, with 9 bases in the middle. Germline CDR1 reads LGHDT; CDR2 reads YNNKEL (reference sequence). The CDR3 DNA is TGTGCCAGCAGCCGGGACAAAGATCAGCCCCAGCATTTT. It is translated as CASSRDKDQPQHF.

The gene calls are TRBV27 and TRBJ2-2; TRBD2 aligns across 10 bases. The J segment lost 6 bases and the V segment lost 5 bases, leaving 12 bases of the junction unmatched. The CDR3 totals 17 residues. Per germline, CDR1 MNHEY and CDR2 SMNVEV (reference sequence). The CDR3 bases are TGTGCCAGCAGTCCCCTTAGCGGGGGGCACGCAGCCGGGGAGCTGTTTTTT. Its protein is CASSPLSGGHAAGELFF.

The chain is built from TRBV6-5 and TRBJ2-3, with no clear D. V was clipped by 8 bases and J by 3 bases, with 6 bases between them. The CDR3 is 11 amino acids. Germline assignment: CDR1 MNHEY and CDR2 SVGAGI. This CDR3 reads CASRETDTQYF. For the CDR3, the DNA is TGTGCCAGCCGCGAGACAGATACGCAGTATTTT.

V and J are TRBV28 and TRBJ1-2; D is ambiguous. The CDR3 contains 12 residues. Germline V CDR1 and CDR2: MDHEN, SYDVKM. The V end lost 2 bases, the J end lost 7 bases, and 8 bases lay between the germline ends. The CDR3 DNA reads TGTGCCAGCAGTTTAAATTCAGGTGGCTACACCTTC. Translated, it gives CASSLNSGGYTF.

The rearrangement joins TRBV9 to TRBJ1-4; TRBD1 matches at 12 bases. Germline V gene sequence: CDR1 SGDLS, CDR2 YYNGEE. The CDR3 extends over 16 amino acids. Trimming removed 4 bases from V and 9 bases from J; junction bases left unmatched: 10. The CDR3 sequence: CASSPGTGGARQKLFF. CDR3 nucleotide sequence: TGTGCCAGCAGCCCCGGGACAGGGGGCGCCCGGCAAAAACTGTTTTTT.

The rearrangement uses TRBV5-4 and TRBJ1-5, with a possible D match to TRBD1 (5 bases). The germline V gene has CDR1 SGHNT and CDR2 YYREEE (reference sequence). Trimming took off 3 bases at V and 0 bases at J, with 10 bases between the two ends. This CDR3 comprises 15 residues. The CDR3 DNA reads as TGTGCCAGCAGCTCGCGACAGCGTAGCAATCAGCCCCAGCATTTT. Translated, it gives CASSSRQRSNQPQHF.

In its sample, this clone was seen a few times. The V gene is TRBV7-8, the J gene TRBJ1-1, with D unresolved. Per the germline V gene, CDR1 is SGHVS and CDR2 is FQNEAQ. V gave up 1 base and J gave up 2 bases, with 5 bases separating them. CDR3 length: 13 amino acids. The CDR3 spells CASSLDRNTEAFF. CDR3 nucleotides: TGTGCCAGCAGCTTAGATCGTAACACTGAAGCTTTCTTT.

The chain joins TRBV28 to TRBJ2-5; 9 positions agree with TRBD1. The CDR3 has 12 amino acids. Germline CDR1 and CDR2: MDHEN and SYDVKM. V dropped 7 bases and J dropped 4; count of bases not matched to a gene: 1. The CDR3 reads CASTDRGETQYF. The CDR3 bases are TGTGCCAGCACGGACAGGGGAGAGACCCAGTACTTC.

The genes are TRBV14 and TRBJ1-2; TRBD1 matches at 7 bases. The V segment lost 0 bases and the J segment 4 bases; nucleotides outside the gene matches: 5. CDR3 length: 15 amino acids. Germline assignment: CDR1 SGHDN and CDR2 FVKESK. The CDR3 loop is CASSQDTGQTYGYTF. The CDR3, as DNA: TGTGCCAGCAGCCAAGATACGGGACAGACCTATGGCTACACCTTC.

The V call is TRBV7-2, the J call TRBJ1-5; weak D call: TRBD1 (5 bases). With 1 base removed from V and 11 bases from J, the gap between germline ends came to 18 bases. The V gene's germline CDR1 is SGHTA and CDR2 FQGNSA. This CDR3 contains 15 residues. The CDR3 reads CASSLDGRSGRSQHF. CDR3 coding DNA: TGTGCCAGCAGCTTAGACGGGCGATCAGGGAGGTCCCAGCATTTT.

V gene TRBV9 combines with J gene TRBJ2-5; 14 bases map to TRBD2. This CDR3 contains 16 residues. Germline loops: CDR1 SGDLS, CDR2 YYNGEE. V shed 4 bases, J shed 5 bases, and the junction held 7 bases outside the gene matches. CDR3 loop: CASSRGLAGGPETQYF. The CDR3 DNA follows: TGTGCCAGCAGCAGAGGACTAGCGGGGGGTCCTGAGACCCAGTACTTC.

The CDR3 region has the DNA TGCGCCAGCAGTGAGTCGGCAGGGGCTATGAACACTGAAGCTTTCTTT. This translates into CASSESAGAMNTEAFF. This chain joins TRBV10-2 and TRBJ1-1, with D possibly being TRBD1 (6 bases). Trimming removed 0 bases at V and 0 bases at J, with 11 bases between. CDR1 is WSHSY, CDR2 SAAADI, per germline. This CDR3 is 16 amino acids long.

The chain couples TRBV6-1 to TRBJ1-2; 9 nucleotides align to TRBD1. Losses at the gene ends were 0 bases for V and 3 bases for J; bases not matched to a gene: 8. CDR1 is MNHNS and CDR2 is SASEGT in the germline V gene. The CDR3 runs 17 residues. DNA for the CDR3: TGTGCCAGCAGTGAAGCCCACACAGGGGGCCTCCACTATGGCTACACCTTC. It is translated as CASSEAHTGGLHYGYTF.

The gene calls are TRBV19 and TRBJ2-2; 10 nucleotides agree with TRBD1. The junction had 6 bases not matched to a gene; V was cut back by 7 bases and J by 1 base. CDR1 is LNHDA, CDR2 SQIVND, per germline (reference sequence). This CDR3 spans 16 amino acids. Written as DNA, the CDR3 is TGTGCCAGTATGGGACAGGGGTTAAGGAACACCGGGGAGCTGTTTTTT. It encodes CASMGQGLRNTGELFF.

This chain links TRBV19 with TRBJ1-5; TRBD1 matches at 7 bases. V lost 5 bases, J lost 4 bases, and 5 bases stayed unmatched. CDR3 length: 14 residues. Looked up from germline, CDR1 is LNHDA and CDR2 is SQIVND (reference sequence). As DNA, the CDR3 is TGTGCCAGTAGTCTTCCAGGGGGGAATCAGCCCCAGCATTTT. Its protein is CASSLPGGNQPQHF.